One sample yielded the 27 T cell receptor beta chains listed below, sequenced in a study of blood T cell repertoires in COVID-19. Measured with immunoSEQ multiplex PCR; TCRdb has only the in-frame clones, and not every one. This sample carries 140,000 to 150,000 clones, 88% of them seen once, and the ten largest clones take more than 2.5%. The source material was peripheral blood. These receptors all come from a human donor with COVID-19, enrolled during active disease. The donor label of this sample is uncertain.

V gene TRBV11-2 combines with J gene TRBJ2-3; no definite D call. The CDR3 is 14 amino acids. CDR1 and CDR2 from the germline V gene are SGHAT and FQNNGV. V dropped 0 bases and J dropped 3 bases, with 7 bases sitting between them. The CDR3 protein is CASSLEVQTDTQYF. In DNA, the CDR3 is TGTGCCAGCAGCTTAGAGGTCCAGACAGATACGCAGTATTTT.

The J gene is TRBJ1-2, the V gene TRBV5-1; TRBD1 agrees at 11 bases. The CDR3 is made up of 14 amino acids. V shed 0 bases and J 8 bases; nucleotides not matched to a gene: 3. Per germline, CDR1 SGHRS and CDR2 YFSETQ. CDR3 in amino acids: CASSLDWTGGGYTF. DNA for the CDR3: TGCGCCAGCAGCTTGGATTGGACAGGGGGCGGCTACACCTTC. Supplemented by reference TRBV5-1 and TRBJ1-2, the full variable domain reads KAGVTQTPRYLIKTRGQQVTLSCSPISGHRSVSWYQQTPGQGLQFLFEYFSETQRNKGNFPGRFSGRQFSNSRSEMNVSTLELGDSALYLCASSLDWTGGGYTFGSGTRLTVV.

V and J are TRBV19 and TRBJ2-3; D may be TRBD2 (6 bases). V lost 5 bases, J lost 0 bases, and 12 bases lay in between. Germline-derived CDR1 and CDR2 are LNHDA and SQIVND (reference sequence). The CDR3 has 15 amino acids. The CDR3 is CASSGTGGSTDTQYF. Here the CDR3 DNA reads TGTGCCAGTAGTGGTACAGGAGGGAGCACAGATACGCAGTATTTT. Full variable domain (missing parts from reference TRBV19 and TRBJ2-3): DGGITQSPKYLFRKEGQNVTLSCEQNLNHDAMYWYRQDPGQGLRLIYYSQIVNDFQKGDIAEGYSVSREKKESFPLTVTSAQKNPTAFYLCASSGTGGSTDTQYFGPGTRLTVL.

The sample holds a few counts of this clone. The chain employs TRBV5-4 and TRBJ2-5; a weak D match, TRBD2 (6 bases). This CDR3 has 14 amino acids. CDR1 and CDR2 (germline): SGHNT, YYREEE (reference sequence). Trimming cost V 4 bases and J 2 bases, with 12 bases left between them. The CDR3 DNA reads TGTGCCAGCAGCGGGGGAGGTCTGCAAGAGACCCAGTACTTC. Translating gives CASSGGGLQETQYF.

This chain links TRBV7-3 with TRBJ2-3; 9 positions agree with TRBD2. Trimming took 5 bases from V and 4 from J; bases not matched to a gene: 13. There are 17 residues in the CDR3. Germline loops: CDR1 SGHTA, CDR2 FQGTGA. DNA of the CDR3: TGTGCCAGCAGCCCTGACCGAGGCGGGGGGGCGGCAGATACGCAGTATTTT. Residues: CASSPDRGGGAADTQYF.

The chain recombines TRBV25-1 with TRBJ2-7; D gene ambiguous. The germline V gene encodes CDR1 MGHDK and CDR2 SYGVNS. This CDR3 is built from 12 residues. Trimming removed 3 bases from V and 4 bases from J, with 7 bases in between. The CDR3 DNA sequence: TGTGCCAGCAGTGACCACAGATACGAGCAGTACTTC. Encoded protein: CASSDHRYEQYF.

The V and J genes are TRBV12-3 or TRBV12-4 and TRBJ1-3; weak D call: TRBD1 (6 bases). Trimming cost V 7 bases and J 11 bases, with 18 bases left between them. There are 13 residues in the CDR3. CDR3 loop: CASTPQGDMSIYF. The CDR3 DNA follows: TGTGCCAGCACCCCACAGGGAGATATGTCCATATATTTT.

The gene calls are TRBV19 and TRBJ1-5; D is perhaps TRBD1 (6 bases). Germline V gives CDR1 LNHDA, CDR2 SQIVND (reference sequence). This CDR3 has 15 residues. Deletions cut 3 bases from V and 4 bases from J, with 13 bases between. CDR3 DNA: TGTGCCAGTAGTATTTTCGGGCAGGGGAATCAGCCCCAGCATTTT. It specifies CASSIFGQGNQPQHF.

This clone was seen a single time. The CDR3 nucleotides read TGTGCCAGCAGCACGGGGACAGGCCGTTCACCCCTCCACTTT. This codes for CASSTGTGRSPLHF. This chain uses TRBV9 with TRBJ1-6; TRBD1 matches at 8 bases. The J segment lost 9 bases and the V segment lost 4 bases, leaving 6 bases of the junction unmatched. The CDR3 is made up of 14 amino acids. The V gene's germline CDR1 is SGDLS and CDR2 YYNGEE.

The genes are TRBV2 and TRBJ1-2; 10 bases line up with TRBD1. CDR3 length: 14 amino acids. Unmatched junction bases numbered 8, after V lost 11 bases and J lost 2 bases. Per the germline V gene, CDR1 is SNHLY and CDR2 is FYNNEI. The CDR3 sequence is CAQYRTGGNYGYTF. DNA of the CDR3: TGTGCCCAATACCGGACAGGGGGGAACTATGGCTACACCTTC.

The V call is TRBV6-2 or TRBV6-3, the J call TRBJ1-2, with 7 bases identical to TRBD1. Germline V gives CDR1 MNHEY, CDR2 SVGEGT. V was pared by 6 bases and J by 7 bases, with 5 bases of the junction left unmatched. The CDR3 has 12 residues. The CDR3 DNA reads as TGTGCCAGCAGCCTACAGGGGTTTGGCTACACCTTC. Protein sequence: CASSLQGFGYTF.

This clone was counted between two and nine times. CDR3 bases: TGTGCCAGCAGCCAGGGCGCGGCAGCGTATACTGGCTACACCTTC. Amino acids: CASSQGAAAYTGYTF. V usage is TRBV7-9 and J usage is TRBJ1-2, with D possibly TRBD1 on 5 matching bases. Trimming took off 5 bases at V and 7 bases at J, with 20 bases between the two ends. This CDR3 is 15 amino acids long. Germline assignment: CDR1 SEHNR and CDR2 FQNEAQ (reference sequence).

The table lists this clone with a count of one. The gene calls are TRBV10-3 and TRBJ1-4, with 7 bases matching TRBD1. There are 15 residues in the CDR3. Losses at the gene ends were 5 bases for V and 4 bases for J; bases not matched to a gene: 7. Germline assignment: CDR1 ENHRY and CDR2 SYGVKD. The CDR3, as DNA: TGTGCCATCAGTCCCGGGGACAGAGATAATGAAAAACTGTTTTTT. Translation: CAISPGDRDNEKLFF.

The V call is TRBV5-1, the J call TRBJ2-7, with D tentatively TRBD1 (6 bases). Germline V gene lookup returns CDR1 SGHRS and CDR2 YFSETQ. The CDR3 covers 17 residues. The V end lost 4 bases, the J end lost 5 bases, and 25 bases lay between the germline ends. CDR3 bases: TGCGCCAGCAGCCTGAGGGGCGAGCCGACAGGCACGGACGAGCAGTACTTC. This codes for CASSLRGEPTGTDEQYF.

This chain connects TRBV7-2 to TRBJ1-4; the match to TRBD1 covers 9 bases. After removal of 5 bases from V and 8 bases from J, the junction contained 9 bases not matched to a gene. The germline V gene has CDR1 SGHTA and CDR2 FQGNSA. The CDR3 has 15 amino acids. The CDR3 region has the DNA TGTGCCAGCAGCCTACCCGGGACAGGGCACGAAAAACTGTTTTTT. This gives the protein CASSLPGTGHEKLFF.

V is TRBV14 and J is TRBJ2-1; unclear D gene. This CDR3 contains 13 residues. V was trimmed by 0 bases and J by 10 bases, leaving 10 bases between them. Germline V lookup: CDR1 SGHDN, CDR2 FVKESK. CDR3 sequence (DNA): TGTGCCAGCAGCCAAGATCTAGTTGGGGAGCAGTTCTTC. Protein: CASSQDLVGEQFF.

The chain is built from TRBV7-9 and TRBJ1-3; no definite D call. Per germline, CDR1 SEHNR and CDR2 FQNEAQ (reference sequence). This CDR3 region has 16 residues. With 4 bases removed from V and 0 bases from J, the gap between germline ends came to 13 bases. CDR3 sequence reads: CASSSTLRFSGNTIYF. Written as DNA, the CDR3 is TGTGCCAGCAGCTCCACCCTCCGGTTCTCTGGAAACACCATATATTTT.

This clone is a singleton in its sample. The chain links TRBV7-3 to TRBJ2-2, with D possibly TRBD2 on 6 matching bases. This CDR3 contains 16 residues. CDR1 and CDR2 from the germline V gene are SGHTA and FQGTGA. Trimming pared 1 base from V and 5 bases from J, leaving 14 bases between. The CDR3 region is CASSLNRGRRTGELFF. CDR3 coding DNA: TGTGCCAGCAGCTTAAACCGGGGGAGGAGGACCGGGGAGCTGTTTTTT.

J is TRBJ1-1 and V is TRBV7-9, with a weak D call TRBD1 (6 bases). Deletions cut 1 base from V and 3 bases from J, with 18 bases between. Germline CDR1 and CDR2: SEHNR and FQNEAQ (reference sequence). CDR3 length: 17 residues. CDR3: CASSLDRDGARDTEAFF. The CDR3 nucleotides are TGTGCCAGCAGCTTAGACAGGGATGGCGCGAGGGACACTGAAGCTTTCTTT.

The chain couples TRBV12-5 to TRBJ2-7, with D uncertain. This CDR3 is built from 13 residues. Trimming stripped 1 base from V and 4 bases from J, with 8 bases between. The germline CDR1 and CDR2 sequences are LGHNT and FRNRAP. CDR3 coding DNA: TGTGCTAGTGGTTTGGGACTGCAATACGAGCAGTACTTC. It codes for CASGLGLQYEQYF.

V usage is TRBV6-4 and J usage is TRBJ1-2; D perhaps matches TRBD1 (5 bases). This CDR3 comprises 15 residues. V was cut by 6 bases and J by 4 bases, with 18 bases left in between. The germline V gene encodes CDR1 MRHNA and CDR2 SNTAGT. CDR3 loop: CASSYAVGGRYGYTF. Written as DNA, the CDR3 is TGTGCCAGCAGCTACGCGGTGGGGGGACGCTATGGCTACACCTTC.

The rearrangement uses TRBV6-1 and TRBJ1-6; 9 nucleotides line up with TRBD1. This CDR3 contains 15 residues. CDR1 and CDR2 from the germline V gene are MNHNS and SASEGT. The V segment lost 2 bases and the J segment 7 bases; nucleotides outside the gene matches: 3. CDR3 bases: TGTGCCAGCAGTGAAAGACAGGGGGGAAATTCACCCCTCCACTTT. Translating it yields CASSERQGGNSPLHF.

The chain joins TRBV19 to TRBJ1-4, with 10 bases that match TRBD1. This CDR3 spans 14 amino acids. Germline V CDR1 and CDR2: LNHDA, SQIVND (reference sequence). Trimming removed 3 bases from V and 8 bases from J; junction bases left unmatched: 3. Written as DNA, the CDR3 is TGTGCCAGTAGTATGACAGGGGGCGAGGAAAAACTGTTTTTT. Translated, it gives CASSMTGGEEKLFF.

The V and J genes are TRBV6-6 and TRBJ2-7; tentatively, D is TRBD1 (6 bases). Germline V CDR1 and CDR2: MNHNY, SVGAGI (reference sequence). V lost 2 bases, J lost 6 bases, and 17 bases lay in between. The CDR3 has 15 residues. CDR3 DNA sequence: TGTGCCAGCAGTTACAGGTTGCAACAGGGTGGCGAGCAGTACTTC. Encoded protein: CASSYRLQQGGEQYF.

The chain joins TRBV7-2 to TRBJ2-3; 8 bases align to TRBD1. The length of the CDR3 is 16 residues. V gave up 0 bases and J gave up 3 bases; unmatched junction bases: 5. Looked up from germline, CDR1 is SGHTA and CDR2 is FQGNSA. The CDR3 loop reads CASSLAKTGVTDTQYF. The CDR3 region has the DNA TGTGCCAGCAGCTTAGCGAAGACAGGGGTAACAGATACGCAGTATTTT.

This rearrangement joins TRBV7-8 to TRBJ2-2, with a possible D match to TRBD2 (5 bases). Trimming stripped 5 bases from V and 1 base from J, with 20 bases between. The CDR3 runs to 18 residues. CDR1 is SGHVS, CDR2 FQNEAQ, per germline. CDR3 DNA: TGTGCCAGCAGCCAAGCCCGATCTGGACTCCAGAACACCGGGGAGCTGTTTTTT. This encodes CASSQARSGLQNTGELFF. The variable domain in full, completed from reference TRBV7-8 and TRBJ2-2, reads GAGVSQSPRYKVAKRGQDVALRCDPISGHVSLFWYQQALGQGPEFLTYFQNEAQLDKSGLPSDRFFAERPEGSVSTLKIQRTQQEDSAVYLCASSQARSGLQNTGELFFGEGSRLTVL.

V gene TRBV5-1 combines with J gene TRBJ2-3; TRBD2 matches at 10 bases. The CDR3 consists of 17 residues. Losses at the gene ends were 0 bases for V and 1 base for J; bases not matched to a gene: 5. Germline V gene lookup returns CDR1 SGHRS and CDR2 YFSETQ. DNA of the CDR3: TGCGCCAGCAGCTTGGCCGGGACTAGCGACCGCACAGATACGCAGTATTTT. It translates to CASSLAGTSDRTDTQYF.